Listed below are T cell receptor beta chains from one sample, sequenced in a study of blood T cell repertoires in COVID-19. The protocol was immunoSEQ multiplex PCR, while the TCRdb copy is restricted to in-frame clones and leaves out a portion. Of roughly 130,000 clones listed, roughly nine tenths are singletons. The sample taken for sequencing was peripheral blood. The receptors originated from a man in his sixties with COVID-19, enrolled during active disease. The CDR3 runs from the conserved cysteine through the conserved F or W. The D gene is left open where the match is weak. Part of the rows lack a size; the others show once, few, many or a class for expanded clones.

j_call	d_call	clone_size	v_call	cdr3_aa	cdr3_nt
TRBJ1-2	-	-	TRBV29-1	CSVEESSGVDGYTF	TGCAGCGTTGAAGAAAGTTCAGGGGTCGATGGCTACACCTTC
TRBJ2-3	-	-	TRBV5-1	CASSLAELANTDTQYF	TGCGCCAGCAGCTTGGCGGAGCTAGCTAACACAGATACGCAGTATTTT
TRBJ2-7	TRBD2	-	TRBV10-3	CAISGNSGSDEQYF	TGTGCCATCAGTGGGAATAGCGGGAGCGACGAGCAGTACTTC
TRBJ2-7	-	once	TRBV18	CASSLAGAEQYF	TGTGCCAGCTCACTGGCAGGGGCCGAGCAGTACTTC
TRBJ2-1	TRBD2	-	TRBV9	CASSVEGGRGYNEQFF	TGTGCCAGCAGCGTAGAGGGCGGGAGGGGTTACAATGAGCAGTTCTTC
TRBJ2-7	TRBD1	-	TRBV19	CASSITGGIYEQYF	TGTGCCAGTAGTATAACAGGGGGCATTTACGAGCAGTACTTC
TRBJ1-1	-	-	TRBV19	CASSSISGRVTEAFF	TGTGCCAGTAGCTCCATCTCGGGGAGGGTCACTGAAGCTTTCTTT
TRBJ1-4	TRBD1	-	TRBV28	CASRPGGTGFEKLFF	TGTGCCAGCAGGCCAGGGGGGACAGGGTTTGAAAAACTGTTTTTT
TRBJ2-7	TRBD2	-	TRBV3-1/TRBV3-2	CASSQSGSGEQYF	TGTGCCAGCAGCCAAAGCGGGAGTGGCGAGCAGTACTTC
TRBJ1-1	-	-	TRBV3-1/TRBV3-2	CASTPQEGLNTEAFF	TGTGCCAGCACCCCGCAGGAGGGACTGAACACTGAAGCTTTCTTT
TRBJ2-7	TRBD1	-	TRBV30	CAWSVWTGPYEQYF	TGTGCCTGGAGTGTTTGGACAGGCCCCTACGAGCAGTACTTC
TRBJ2-7	TRBD2	-	TRBV11-3	CASSLRLAESSYEQYF	TGTGCCAGCAGTCTTAGACTAGCGGAAAGCTCCTACGAGCAGTACTTC
TRBJ2-7	TRBD1	-	TRBV28	CASSPGTGGRYEQYF	TGTGCCAGCAGCCCTGGGACAGGGGGCAGGTACGAGCAGTACTTC
TRBJ1-2	TRBD1	-	TRBV20-1	CSASGPTGGNYGYTF	TGCAGTGCTAGTGGGCCTACAGGGGGTAACTATGGCTACACCTTC
TRBJ2-7	TRBD2	-	TRBV7-8	CASSLEGLASAEQYF	TGTGCCAGCAGCTTAGAGGGACTAGCTTCCGCGGAGCAGTACTTC
TRBJ1-4	-	-	TRBV7-2	CASSDERGAEKLFF	TGTGCCAGCAGCGACGAACGGGGGGCTGAAAAACTGTTTTTT
TRBJ2-7	TRBD1	-	TRBV5-4	CASSEGGQGFLEQYF	TGTGCCAGCAGCGAGGGGGGACAGGGGTTCTTGGAGCAGTACTTC
TRBJ2-1	TRBD1	-	TRBV24-1	CATSDPRQGGYNEQFF	TGTGCCACCAGTGACCCCCGACAGGGGGGATACAATGAGCAGTTCTTC
TRBJ2-1	-	once	TRBV6-5	CASSLPGSNEQFF	TGTGCCAGCAGCCTACCTGGGAGCAATGAGCAGTTCTTC
TRBJ1-4	TRBD1	-	TRBV20-1	CSASSAGTGYEKLFF	TGCAGTGCTAGTTCTGCCGGGACAGGGTATGAAAAACTGTTTTTT
TRBJ2-1	TRBD2	once	TRBV24-1	CATSDLSGSKNEQFF	TGTGCCACCAGTGATTTAAGCGGGAGCAAGAATGAGCAGTTCTTC
TRBJ2-2	TRBD2	-	TRBV7-2	CASSLITSGGVGELFF	TGTGCCAGCAGCTTAATTACTAGCGGAGGGGTCGGGGAGCTGTTTTTT
TRBJ1-4	-	-	TRBV4-2	CASSQDPATNEKLFF	TGTGCCAGCAGCCAAGATCCTGCAACTAATGAAAAACTGTTTTTT
TRBJ1-1	TRBD1	-	TRBV6-5	CASSWGQGLNTEAFF	TGTGCCAGCAGTTGGGGACAGGGCCTGAACACTGAAGCTTTCTTT
TRBJ2-7	-	-	TRBV19	CATRSGDMSSYEQYF	TGTGCCACCCGGTCAGGGGACATGAGCTCCTACGAGCAGTACTTC
TRBJ2-5	-	-	TRBV24-1	CATSGAPTETQYF	TGTGCCACCAGTGGGGCCCCAACTGAGACCCAGTACTTC
TRBJ2-7	TRBD2	few	TRBV29-1	CSVRTSGYEQYF	TGCAGCGTCCGGACTAGCGGTTACGAGCAGTACTTC
TRBJ2-2	TRBD2	-	TRBV6-2/TRBV6-3	CASSPGLAGTGELFF	TGTGCCAGCAGCCCAGGACTAGCAGGTACCGGGGAGCTGTTTTTT
TRBJ1-6	-	-	TRBV21-1	CARTGRRSPLHF	TGTGCCAGGACAGGGCGAAGGTCACCCCTCCACTTT
TRBJ1-1	TRBD1	-	TRBV29-1	CSVENIPGQGPEAFF	TGCAGCGTTGAGAATATCCCGGGACAGGGCCCTGAAGCTTTCTTT
TRBJ2-5	TRBD2	-	TRBV19	CASSHKRLAAGGQTQYF	TGTGCCAGTAGCCATAAACGACTAGCGGCTGGTGGGCAGACCCAGTACTTC
TRBJ2-2	-	-	TRBV30	CAWSRSRAGELFF	TGTGCCTGGAGCCGAAGCAGGGCCGGGGAGCTGTTTTTT
TRBJ1-5	-	-	TRBV7-9	CASSLSDRPTRIYNQPQHF	TGTGCCAGCAGTTTAAGTGACAGGCCCACTCGGATTTACAATCAGCCCCAGCATTTT
TRBJ2-1	-	-	TRBV19	CASSITKSSYNEQFF	TGTGCCAGTAGTATAACAAAAAGCTCCTACAATGAGCAGTTCTTC
TRBJ1-2	TRBD1	-	TRBV7-9	CASSLGRGQGYTF	TGTGCCAGCAGCCTCGGGAGGGGGCAGGGCTACACCTTC
TRBJ1-6	-	-	TRBV28	CASSFGSRSYNSPLHF	TGTGCCAGCAGTTTTGGCTCCCGCTCCTATAATTCACCCCTCCACTTT
TRBJ2-7	TRBD1	-	TRBV5-1	CASSSGTVYEQYF	TGCGCCAGCAGTTCCGGGACAGTCTACGAGCAGTACTTC
TRBJ2-2	-	-	TRBV13	CASSPSSSGTGELFF	TGTGCCAGCAGCCCAAGCAGTTCGGGCACCGGGGAGCTGTTTTTT